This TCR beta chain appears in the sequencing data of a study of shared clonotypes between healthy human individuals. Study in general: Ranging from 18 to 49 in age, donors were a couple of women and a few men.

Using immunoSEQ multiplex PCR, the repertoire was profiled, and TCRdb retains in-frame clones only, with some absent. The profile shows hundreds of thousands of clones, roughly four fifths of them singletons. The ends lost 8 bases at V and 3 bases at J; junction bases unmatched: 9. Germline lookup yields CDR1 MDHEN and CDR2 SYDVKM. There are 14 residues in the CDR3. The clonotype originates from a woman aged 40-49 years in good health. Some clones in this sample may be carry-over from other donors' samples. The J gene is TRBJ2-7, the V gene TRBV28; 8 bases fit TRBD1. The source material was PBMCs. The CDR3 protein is CASSPTGALYEQYF. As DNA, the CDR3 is TGTGCCAGCTCCCCGACAGGGGCCCTCTACGAGCAGTACTTC.